This record concerns one TCR beta chain sequence. Per the original data handling: Researchers report that nucleated cell counts were estimated from reference gene primer amplification. Only in-frame clones appear in the TCRdb table, and some are missing; sequencing was by immunoSEQ multiplex PCR. The DNA gave D and trimming, while V, J and clone size come from that table. The repertoire holds about 430,000 clones, with roughly nine tenths as singletons. The CDR3 has 14 residues. CDR1 and CDR2 from the germline V gene are MNHNS and SASEGT. Trimming cost V 1 base and J 4 bases; bases outside gene matches: 3. This record comes from a study of blood T cell repertoires in COVID-19. Study context: Sites in the United States, Italy and Spain provided acute and convalescent COVID-19 samples.

The participants were between roughly 18 and 90 years old and came from some 23 US areas. The TCR sequence derives from a man under 40 who had recovered from COVID-19. The gene calls are TRBV6-1 and TRBJ1-2; 7 bases agree with TRBD1. Sequencing used PBMCs or T cells enriched from blood (not recorded which). CDR3 DNA: TGTGCCAGCAGTGAAGGCCGGGACAGCTATGGCTACACCTTC. Residues: CASSEGRDSYGYTF.